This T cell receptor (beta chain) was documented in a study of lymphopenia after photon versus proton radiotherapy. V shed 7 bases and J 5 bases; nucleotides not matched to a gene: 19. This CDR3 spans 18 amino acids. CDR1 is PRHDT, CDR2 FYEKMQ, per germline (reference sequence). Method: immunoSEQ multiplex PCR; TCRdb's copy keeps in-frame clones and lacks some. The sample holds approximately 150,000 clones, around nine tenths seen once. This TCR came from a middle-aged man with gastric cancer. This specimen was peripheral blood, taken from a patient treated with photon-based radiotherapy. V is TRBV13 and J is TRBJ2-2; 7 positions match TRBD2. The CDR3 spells CASIMRGRLVSRTGELFF. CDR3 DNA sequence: TGTGCCAGCATAATGCGCGGGAGACTTGTCTCGAGGACCGGGGAGCTGTTTTTT.